This TCR beta chain is from a study of T cells in localized non-small cell lung cancer. Study-wide results and limits: Without multi-region sequencing, intratumor heterogeneity could not be excluded. T cell clonality was highest in uninvolved adjacent lung, above tumor. Blood T cell density predicted longer survival; adjacent-lung clonality, shorter. Adjacent lung exhibited a median of about 50 among the 100 most abundant tumor clones.

TCRdb keeps only in-frame clones here, not all; method: immunoSEQ multiplex PCR. The data show 2,500 to 3,000 clones, with more than 20% seen just once and about 15% held by the top ten. The V segment lost 4 bases and the J segment 1 base; nucleotides outside the gene matches: 2. The CDR3 loop spans 15 amino acids. From germline, CDR1 is MNHGY and CDR2 SAAAGT. Notes on this clone: Its antigen is undetermined.

The sample here was lung tumor tissue, taken before any cancer treatment. The clonotype was recovered from a male donor at least 60 years old with stage I lung adenocarcinoma. This chain links TRBV6-8 with TRBJ2-3; 10 bases match TRBD2. The CDR3 sequence is CASSWLAGGTDTQYF. For the CDR3, the DNA is TGTGCCAGCAGTTGGCTAGCGGGGGGCACAGATACGCAGTATTTT.